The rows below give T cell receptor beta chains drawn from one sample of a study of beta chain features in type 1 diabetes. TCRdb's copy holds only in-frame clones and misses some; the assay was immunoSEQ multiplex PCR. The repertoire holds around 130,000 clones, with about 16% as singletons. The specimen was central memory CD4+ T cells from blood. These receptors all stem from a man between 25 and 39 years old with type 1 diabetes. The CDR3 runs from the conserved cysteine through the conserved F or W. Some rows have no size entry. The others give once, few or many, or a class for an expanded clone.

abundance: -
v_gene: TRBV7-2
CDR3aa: CASSRRASGGASDTQYF

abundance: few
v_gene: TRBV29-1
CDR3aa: CSVEDIRGRFGEAFF

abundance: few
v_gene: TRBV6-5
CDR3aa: CASSWGGASGGGEQYF

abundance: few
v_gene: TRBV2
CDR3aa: CASSMGQDNEQFF

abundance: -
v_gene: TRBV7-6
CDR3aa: CASRKGVANYGYTF

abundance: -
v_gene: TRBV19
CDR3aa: CASRKADSYEQYF

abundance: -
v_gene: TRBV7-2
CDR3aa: CASSRMWETQYF

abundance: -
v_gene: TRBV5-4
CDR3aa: CASSVRGTDTQYF

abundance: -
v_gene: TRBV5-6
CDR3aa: CASTHPGKTNEQFF

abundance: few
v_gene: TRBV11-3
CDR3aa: CASSSRTGAIEQFF

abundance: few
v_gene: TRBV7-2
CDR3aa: CASSLAPGQGYEQYF

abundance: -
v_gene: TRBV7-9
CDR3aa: CASSSTGGRGLGETQYF

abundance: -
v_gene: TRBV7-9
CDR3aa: CASSLDPEAFF

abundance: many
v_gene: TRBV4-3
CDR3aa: CASSPGTGGKDGYTF

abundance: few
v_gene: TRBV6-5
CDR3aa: CASGSTGTQYF

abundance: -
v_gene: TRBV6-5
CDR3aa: CASSYDARSYGYTF

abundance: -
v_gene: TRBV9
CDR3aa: CASSVDPAGIYEQYF

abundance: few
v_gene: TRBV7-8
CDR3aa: CASSPGTSMLNEQFF

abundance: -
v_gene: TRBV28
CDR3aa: CATSGGGDSPLHF

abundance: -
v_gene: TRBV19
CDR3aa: CASSGQGLLSSYNEQFF

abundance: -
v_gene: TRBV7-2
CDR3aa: CASSDWAEETQYF

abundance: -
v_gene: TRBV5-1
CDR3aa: CASSSTGLGNTEAFF

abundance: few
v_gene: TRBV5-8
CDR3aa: CASSPGTSGAQETQYF

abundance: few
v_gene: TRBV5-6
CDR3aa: CASSLDKRGYTF

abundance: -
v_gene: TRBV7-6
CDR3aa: CASSWGQGNSPLHF

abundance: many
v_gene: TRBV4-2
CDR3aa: CASSQETGQGGIGYTF

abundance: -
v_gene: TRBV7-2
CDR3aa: CASSSQSNQPQHF

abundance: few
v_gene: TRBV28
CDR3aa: CASRMSGAGGYEQYF

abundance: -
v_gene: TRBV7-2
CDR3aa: CASSLWTGSSTDTQYF

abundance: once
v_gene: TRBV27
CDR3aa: CASSSRSSSPLHF

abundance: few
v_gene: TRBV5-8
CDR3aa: CASSVSAEYF

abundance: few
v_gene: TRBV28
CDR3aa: CASSLAGTGAYEQYF